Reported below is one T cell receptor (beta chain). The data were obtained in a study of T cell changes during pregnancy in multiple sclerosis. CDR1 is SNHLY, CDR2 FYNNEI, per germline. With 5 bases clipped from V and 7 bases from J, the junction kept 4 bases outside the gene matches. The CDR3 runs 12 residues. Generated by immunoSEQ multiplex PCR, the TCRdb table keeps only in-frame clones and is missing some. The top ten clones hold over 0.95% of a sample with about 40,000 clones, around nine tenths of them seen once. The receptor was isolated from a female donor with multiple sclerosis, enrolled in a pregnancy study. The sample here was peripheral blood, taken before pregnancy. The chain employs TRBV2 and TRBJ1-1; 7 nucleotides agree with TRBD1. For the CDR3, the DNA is TGTGCCAGCAGTACAGACAGGGTTGAAGCTTTCTTT. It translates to CASSTDRVEAFF.